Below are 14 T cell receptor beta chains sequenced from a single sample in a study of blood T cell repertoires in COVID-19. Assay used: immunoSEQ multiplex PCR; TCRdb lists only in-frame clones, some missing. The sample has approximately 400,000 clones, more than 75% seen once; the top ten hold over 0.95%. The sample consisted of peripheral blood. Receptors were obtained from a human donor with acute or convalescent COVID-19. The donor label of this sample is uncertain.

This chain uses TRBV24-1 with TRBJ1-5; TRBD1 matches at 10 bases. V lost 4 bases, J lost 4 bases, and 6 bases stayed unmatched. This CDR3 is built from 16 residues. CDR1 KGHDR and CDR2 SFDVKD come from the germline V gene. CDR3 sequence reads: CATSDSGTGVNQPQHF. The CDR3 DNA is TGTGCCACCAGTGACTCCGGGACAGGGGTGAATCAGCCCCAGCATTTT.

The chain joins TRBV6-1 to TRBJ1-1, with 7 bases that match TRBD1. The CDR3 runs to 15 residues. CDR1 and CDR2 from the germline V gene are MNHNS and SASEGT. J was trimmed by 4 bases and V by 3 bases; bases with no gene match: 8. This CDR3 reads CASSEPITGVTEAFF. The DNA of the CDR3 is TGTGCCAGCAGTGAGCCAATAACAGGGGTCACTGAAGCTTTCTTT.

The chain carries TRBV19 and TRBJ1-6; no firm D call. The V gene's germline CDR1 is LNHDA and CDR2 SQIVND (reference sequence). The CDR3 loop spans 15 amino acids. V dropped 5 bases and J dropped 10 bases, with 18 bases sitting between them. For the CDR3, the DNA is TGTGCCAGTAGTGTCCGCGGAGGAATTGGGTCACCCCTCCACTTT. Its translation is CASSVRGGIGSPLHF.

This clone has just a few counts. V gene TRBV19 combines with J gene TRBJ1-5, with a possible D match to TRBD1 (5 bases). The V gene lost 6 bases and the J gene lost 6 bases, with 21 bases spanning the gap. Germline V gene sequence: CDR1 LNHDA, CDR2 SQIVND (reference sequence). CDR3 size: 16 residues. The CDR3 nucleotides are TGTGCCAGTAGCGCCCACTTGCGCGGGGGTACTCAGCCCCAGCATTTT. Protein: CASSAHLRGGTQPQHF.

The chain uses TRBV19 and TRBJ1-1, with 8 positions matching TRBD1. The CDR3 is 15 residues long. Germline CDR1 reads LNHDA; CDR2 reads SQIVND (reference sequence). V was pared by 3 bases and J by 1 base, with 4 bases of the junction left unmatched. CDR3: CASSIGGQANTEAFF. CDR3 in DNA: TGTGCCAGTAGTATTGGGGGACAGGCGAACACTGAAGCTTTCTTT.

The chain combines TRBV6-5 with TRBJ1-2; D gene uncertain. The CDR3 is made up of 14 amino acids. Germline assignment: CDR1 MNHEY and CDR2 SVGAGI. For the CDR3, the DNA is TGTGGCACTTACGGCGGGAGTGTCGGCTATGGCTACACCTTC. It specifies CGTYGGSVGYGYTF.

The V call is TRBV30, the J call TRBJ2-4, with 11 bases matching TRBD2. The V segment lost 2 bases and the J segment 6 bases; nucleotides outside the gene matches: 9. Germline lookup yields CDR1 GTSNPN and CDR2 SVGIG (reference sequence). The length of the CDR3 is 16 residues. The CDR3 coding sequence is TGTGCCTGGAGTTACTTGACTAGCGGGACGGGAAACATTCAGTACTTC. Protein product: CAWSYLTSGTGNIQYF.

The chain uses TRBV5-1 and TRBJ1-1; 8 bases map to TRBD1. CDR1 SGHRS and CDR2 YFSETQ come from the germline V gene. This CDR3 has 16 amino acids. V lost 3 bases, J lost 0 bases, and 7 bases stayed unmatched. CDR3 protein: CASSSRTGGMNTEAFF. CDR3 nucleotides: TGCGCCAGCAGCTCCCGAACAGGGGGAATGAACACTGAAGCTTTCTTT.

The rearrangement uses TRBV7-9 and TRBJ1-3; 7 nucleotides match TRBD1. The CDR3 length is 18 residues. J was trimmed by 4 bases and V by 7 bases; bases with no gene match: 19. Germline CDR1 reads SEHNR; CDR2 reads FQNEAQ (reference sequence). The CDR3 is CASTLPGDRLGRGNTIYF. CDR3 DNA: TGTGCCAGCACCCTCCCTGGGGACAGATTGGGACGAGGAAACACCATATATTTT.

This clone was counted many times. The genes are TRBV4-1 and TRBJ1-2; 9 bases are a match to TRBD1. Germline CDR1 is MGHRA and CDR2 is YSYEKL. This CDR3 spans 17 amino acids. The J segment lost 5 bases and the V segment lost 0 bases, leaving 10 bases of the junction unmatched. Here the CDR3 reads CASSQEVQGANGYGYTF. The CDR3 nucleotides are TGCGCCAGCAGCCAAGAAGTACAGGGGGCCAACGGTTATGGCTACACCTTC.

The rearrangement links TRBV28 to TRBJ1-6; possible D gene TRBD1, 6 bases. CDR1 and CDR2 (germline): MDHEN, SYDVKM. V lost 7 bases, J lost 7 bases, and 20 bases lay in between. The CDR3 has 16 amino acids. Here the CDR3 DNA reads TGTGCCAGCACCATAGGGGGAGGGCCTGTGAATTCACCCCTCCACTTT. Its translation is CASTIGGGPVNSPLHF.

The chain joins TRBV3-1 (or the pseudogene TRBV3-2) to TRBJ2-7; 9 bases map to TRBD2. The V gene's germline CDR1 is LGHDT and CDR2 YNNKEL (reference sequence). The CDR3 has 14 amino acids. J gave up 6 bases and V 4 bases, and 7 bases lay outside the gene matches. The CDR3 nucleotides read TGTGCCAGCAGCCTGGGACTAGCTCCCTCCGAGCAGTACTTC. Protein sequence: CASSLGLAPSEQYF.

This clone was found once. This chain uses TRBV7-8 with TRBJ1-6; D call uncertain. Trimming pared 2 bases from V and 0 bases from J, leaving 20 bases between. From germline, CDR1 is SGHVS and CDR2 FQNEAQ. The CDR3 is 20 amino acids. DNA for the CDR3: TGTGCCAGCAGCTTAACAATCGGGTGGTCGGATCACTCCTATAATTCACCCCTCCACTTT. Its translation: CASSLTIGWSDHSYNSPLHF.

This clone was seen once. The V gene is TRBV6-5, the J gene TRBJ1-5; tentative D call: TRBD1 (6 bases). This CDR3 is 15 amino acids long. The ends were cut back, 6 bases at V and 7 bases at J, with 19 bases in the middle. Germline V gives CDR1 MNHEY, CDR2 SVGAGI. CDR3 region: CASRTNSGGGQPQHF. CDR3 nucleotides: TGTGCCAGCAGGACGAATTCGGGGGGCGGCCAGCCCCAGCATTTT.